This passage covers 2 T cell receptor beta chains from one sample sequenced in a study of OX40 agonist ivuxolimab in advanced cancers. Repertoires were generated with immunoSEQ multiplex PCR, while TCRdb's copy carries only in-frame clones and drops some. This table holds around 76,000 clones, over 70% found once. This material consisted of CD4+ or CD8+ T cells sorted from blood, taken in a trial of the OX40 agonist ivuxolimab. Receptor source: an adult with an advanced solid tumor such as melanoma, head and neck, liver or kidney cancer.

CDR3 coding DNA: TGTGCCAGCAGCTTAGTTCCTACGGGTGGCTACACCTTC. This gives the protein CASSLVPTGGYTF. The chain links TRBV7-2 to TRBJ1-2; unclear D gene. The CDR3 runs to 13 residues. Germline V gives CDR1 SGHTA, CDR2 FQGNSA. The V end lost 1 base, the J end lost 7 bases, and 10 bases lay between the germline ends.

This chain uses TRBV7-2 with TRBJ2-5, with a tentative D call TRBD2 (7 bases). The CDR3 covers 15 residues. Germline V gives CDR1 SGHTA, CDR2 FQGNSA. Trimming cost V 1 base and J 7 bases, with 16 bases left between them. CDR3 amino acids: CASSLVMGGAGTQYF. CDR3 DNA: TGTGCCAGCAGCTTAGTGATGGGGGGGGCTGGGACCCAGTACTTC.